This T cell receptor beta chain was recovered during a study of human T cells and chemical hapten exposure. Study-wide context: On the upper back, patch tests were applied with 0.01% DPC and read at 6 days. Study-level points and caveats: Expanded TCRs produced significantly more large CDR3 similarity clusters than controls did.

TCRdb recomputed calls from the RACE reads with MiXCR, one row per CDR3 protein. The top ten clones hold roughly 2% of a sample with some 170,000 distinct CDR3 sequences, 28% of them seen once. Specified time point: patch test 3, about 24 weeks after DPC sensitization. Treatment in this sample: therapeutic diphenylcyclopropenone sensitization with weekly scalp DPC. The ends were cut back, 6 bases at V and 4 bases at J, with 13 bases in the middle. Germline-derived CDR1 and CDR2 are MNHEY and SVGAGI. This CDR3 is built from 15 residues. Comment on this clonotype: Antigen: not known.

The sequence derives from a woman aged 18-29 years with alopecia areata. Some clones in this sample may be carry-over from other donors' samples. The gene calls are TRBV6-5 and TRBJ2-6; no clear D. The specimen was whole blood, collected in connection with sensitization to the hapten diphenylcyclopropenone (DPC). Here the CDR3 reads CASRLTSSGANVLTF. The CDR3 nucleotides read TGTGCCAGCAGGCTAACTTCTTCCGGGGCCAACGTCCTGACTTTC.